The T cell receptor (beta chain) under discussion was sequenced for a study of early T cells in non-severe SARS-CoV-2 infection. Study observations and caveats: The matching step, a VDJdb search, favored anti-spike CD8 responses and missed private and CD4 specificities.

Using its own MiXCR run on the 5' RACE reads, TCRdb lists one record per CDR3 protein. The table lists about 83,000 distinct CDR3 sequences, around 13% of them singletons. This clonotype was recorded at least ten times. Its antigen remains unknown. The CDR3 runs to 16 residues. Trimming took off 2 bases at V and 8 bases at J, with 19 bases between the two ends. Germline loops: CDR1 SGHVS, CDR2 FNYEAQ. The TCR comes from an adult who was a healthcare worker with PCR-confirmed SARS-CoV-2 infection or an uninfected control (not recorded which). The chain has TRBV7-6 and TRBJ2-1, with D maybe TRBD2 (5 bases). The sample taken for sequencing was whole blood. The CDR3 reads CASSLRRMEALDEQFF. CDR3 nucleotides: TGTGCCAGCAGCTTACGTCGAATGGAGGCTCTCGATGAGCAGTTCTTC.